Following are 3 T cell receptor beta chains from one sample sequenced in a study of cytomegalovirus exposure and HLA in healthy donors. In the PCR, 60 Vbeta and 13 Jbeta primers were used. The data were produced by immunoSEQ multiplex PCR, yet TCRdb's version contains in-frame clones alone and is incomplete. The sample lists about 160,000 clones; roughly 80% were seen once. Sequences were obtained from PBMCs. These receptors were obtained from a girl aged 2-15 years in good health and CMV-seropositive.

The chain has TRBV6-5 and TRBJ1-2; 7 bases are a match to TRBD1. CDR3 length: 12 amino acids. Germline trimming cut 6 bases from V and 5 bases from J; bases unmatched to any gene: 3. Germline lookup yields CDR1 MNHEY and CDR2 SVGAGI. The CDR3 DNA reads TGTGCCAGCAGCACGGGACAGTATGGCTACACCTTC. It encodes CASSTGQYGYTF.

This chain connects TRBV19 to TRBJ1-5; 7 nucleotides agree with TRBD1. Germline V gene lookup returns CDR1 LNHDA and CDR2 SQIVND (reference sequence). The CDR3 totals 19 residues. Losses at the gene ends were 4 bases for V and 7 bases for J; bases not matched to a gene: 22. The CDR3 DNA is TGTGCCAGTAGTACCCGAGGGACAGCACGGTCTTTCTCGGGGCAGCCCCAGCATTTT. Translated, it gives CASSTRGTARSFSGQPQHF.

This chain uses TRBV4-1 with TRBJ1-2; a possible D gene is TRBD1 (6 bases). V lost 5 bases to trimming and J lost 4 bases, with 11 bases between them. Germline CDR1 is MGHRA and CDR2 is YSYEKL. This CDR3 is 13 amino acids long. CDR3 protein: CASSDQGFYGYTF. The DNA for the CDR3 is TGCGCCAGCAGCGACCAGGGGTTCTATGGCTACACCTTC.